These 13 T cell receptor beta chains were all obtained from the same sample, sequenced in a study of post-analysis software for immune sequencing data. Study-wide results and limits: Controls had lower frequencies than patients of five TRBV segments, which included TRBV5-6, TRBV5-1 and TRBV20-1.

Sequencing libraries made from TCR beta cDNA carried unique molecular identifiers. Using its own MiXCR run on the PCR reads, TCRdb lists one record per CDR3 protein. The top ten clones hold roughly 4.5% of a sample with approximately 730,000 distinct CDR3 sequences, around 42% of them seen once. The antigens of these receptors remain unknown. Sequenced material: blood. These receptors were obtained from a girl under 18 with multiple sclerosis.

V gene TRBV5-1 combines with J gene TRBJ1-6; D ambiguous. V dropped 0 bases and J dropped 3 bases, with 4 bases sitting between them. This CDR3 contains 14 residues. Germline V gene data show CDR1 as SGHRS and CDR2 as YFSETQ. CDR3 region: CASSLEYYNSPLHF. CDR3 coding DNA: TGCGCCAGCAGCTTGGAGTACTATAATTCACCCCTCCACTTT.

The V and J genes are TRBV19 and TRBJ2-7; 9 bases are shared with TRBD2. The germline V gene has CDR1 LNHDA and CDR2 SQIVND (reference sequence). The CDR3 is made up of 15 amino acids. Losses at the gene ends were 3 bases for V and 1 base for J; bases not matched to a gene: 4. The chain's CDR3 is CASSIEGLASYEQYF. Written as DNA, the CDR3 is TGTGCCAGTAGTATCGAGGGACTAGCTTCCTACGAGCAGTACTTC.

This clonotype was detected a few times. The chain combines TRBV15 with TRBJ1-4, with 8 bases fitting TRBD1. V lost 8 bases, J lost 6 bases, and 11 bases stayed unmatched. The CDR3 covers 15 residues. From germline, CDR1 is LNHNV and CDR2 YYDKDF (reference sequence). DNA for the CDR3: TGTGCCACCGGCGTAGTGGACAGGGTGGATGAAAAACTGTTTTTT. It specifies CATGVVDRVDEKLFF.

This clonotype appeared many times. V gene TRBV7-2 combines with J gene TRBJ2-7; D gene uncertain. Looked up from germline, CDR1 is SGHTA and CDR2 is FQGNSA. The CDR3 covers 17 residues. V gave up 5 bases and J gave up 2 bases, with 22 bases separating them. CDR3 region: CASSVSSGALSAYEQYF. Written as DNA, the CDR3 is TGTGCCAGCAGCGTTAGCAGTGGCGCCCTTTCCGCCTACGAGCAGTACTTC.

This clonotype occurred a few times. The CDR3 spells CSARPAGGLYNEQFF. CDR3 nucleotide sequence: TGCAGTGCTAGACCAGCGGGAGGCCTCTACAATGAGCAGTTCTTC. The rearrangement uses TRBV20-1 and TRBJ2-1; 9 nucleotides match TRBD2. Losses at the gene ends were 2 bases for V and 3 bases for J; bases not matched to a gene: 5. This CDR3 has 15 amino acids. Germline CDR1 DFQATT, CDR2 SNEGSKA (reference sequence).

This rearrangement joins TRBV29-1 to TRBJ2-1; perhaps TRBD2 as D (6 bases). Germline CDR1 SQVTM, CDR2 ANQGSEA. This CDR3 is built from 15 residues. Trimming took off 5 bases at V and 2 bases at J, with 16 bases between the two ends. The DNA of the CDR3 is TGCAGCGTTCTTGGAGGGGCTAGCGCCTACAATGAGCAGTTCTTC. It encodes CSVLGGASAYNEQFF.

CDR3 DNA: TGCAGTGCTAGAGGAATGGGGGTTTCCTACAATGAGCAGTTCTTC. This encodes CSARGMGVSYNEQFF. The J gene is TRBJ2-1, the V gene TRBV20-1; tentatively, D is TRBD1 or TRBD2 (5 bases each). Germline V gene data show CDR1 as DFQATT and CDR2 as SNEGSKA (reference sequence). V was pared by 1 base and J by 1 base, with 11 bases between. The CDR3 has 15 amino acids.

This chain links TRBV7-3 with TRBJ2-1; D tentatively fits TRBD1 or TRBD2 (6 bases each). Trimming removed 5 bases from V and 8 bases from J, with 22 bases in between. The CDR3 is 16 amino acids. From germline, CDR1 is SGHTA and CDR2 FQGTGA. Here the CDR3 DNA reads TGTGCCAGCAGCCCACAGGGATCGACTAGAGTCGATGAGCAGTTCTTC. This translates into CASSPQGSTRVDEQFF.

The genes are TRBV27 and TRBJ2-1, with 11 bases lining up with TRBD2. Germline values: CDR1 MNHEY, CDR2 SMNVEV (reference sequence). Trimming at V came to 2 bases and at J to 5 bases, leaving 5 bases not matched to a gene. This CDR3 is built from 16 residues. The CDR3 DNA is TGTGCCAGCAGTTTAATGGGGACTAGCGGTAACAATGAGCAGTTCTTC. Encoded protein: CASSLMGTSGNNEQFF.

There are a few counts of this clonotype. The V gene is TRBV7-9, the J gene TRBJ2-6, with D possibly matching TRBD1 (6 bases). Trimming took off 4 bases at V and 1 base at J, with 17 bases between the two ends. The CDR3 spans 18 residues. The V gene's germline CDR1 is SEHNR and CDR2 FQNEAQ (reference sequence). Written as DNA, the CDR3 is TGTGCCAGCAGCTATTCTGCAACAGGGTTATCTGGGGCCAACGTCCTGACTTTC. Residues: CASSYSATGLSGANVLTF. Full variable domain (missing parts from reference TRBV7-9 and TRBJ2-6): DTGVSQNPRHKITKRGQNVTFRCDPISEHNRLYWYRQTLGQGPEFLTYFQNEAQLEKSRLLSDRFSAERPKGSFSTLEIQRTEQGDSAMYLCASSYSATGLSGANVLTFGAGSRLTVL.

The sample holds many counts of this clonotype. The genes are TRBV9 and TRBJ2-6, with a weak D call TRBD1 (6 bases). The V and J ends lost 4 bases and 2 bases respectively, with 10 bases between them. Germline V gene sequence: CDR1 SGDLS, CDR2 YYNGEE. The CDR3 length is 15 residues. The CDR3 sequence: CASSPTGTGANVLTF. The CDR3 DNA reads TGTGCCAGCAGCCCCACAGGGACTGGGGCCAACGTCCTGACTTTC.

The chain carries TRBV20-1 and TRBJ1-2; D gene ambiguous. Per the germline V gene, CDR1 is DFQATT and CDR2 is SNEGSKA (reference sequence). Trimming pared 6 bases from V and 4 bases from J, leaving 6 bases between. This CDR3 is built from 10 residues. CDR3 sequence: CSAWAYGYTF. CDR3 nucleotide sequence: TGCAGTGCCTGGGCCTATGGCTACACCTTC.

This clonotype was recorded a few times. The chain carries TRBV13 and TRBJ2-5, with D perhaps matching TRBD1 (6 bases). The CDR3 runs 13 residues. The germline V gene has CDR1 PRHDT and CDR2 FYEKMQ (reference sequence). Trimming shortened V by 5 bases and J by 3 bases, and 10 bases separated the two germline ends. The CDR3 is CASSPTGKETQYF. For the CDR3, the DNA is TGTGCCAGCAGCCCTACAGGGAAAGAGACCCAGTACTTC.